What follows are 13 T cell receptor beta chains derived from one specimen sequenced in a study of T cells after yellow fever vaccination. Using its own MiXCR run on the 5' RACE reads, TCRdb lists one record per CDR3 protein. The table lists over 65,000 distinct CDR3 sequences, about an eighth of them singletons. The sequenced sample was CD8+ T cells not binding an NS4B(214-222) dextramer, sorted from PBMCs, obtained approximately 20 days after the first yellow fever vaccination. All receptors come from a man younger than 30 who received the YFV17D yellow fever vaccine.

A few counts support this clonotype. This CDR3 reads CASSPPGVSGTGELFF. The CDR3 nucleotides are TGTGCCAGCAGCCCCCCCGGGGTTTCGGGGACCGGGGAGCTGTTTTTT. This sequence joins TRBV11-3 and TRBJ2-2, with D perhaps TRBD2 (5 bases). The CDR3 loop spans 16 amino acids. Looked up from germline, CDR1 is SGHNT and CDR2 is YENEEA. V was shortened by 5 bases and J by 5 bases, with 18 bases between the two germline ends.

The chain has TRBV5-6 and TRBJ1-6; D gene ambiguous. CDR1 is SGHDT and CDR2 is YYEEEE in the germline V gene. Trimming left V 1 base short and J 12 bases short, with 8 bases between. CDR3 length: 12 residues. This CDR3 is CASSLNSLPLHF. DNA for the CDR3: TGTGCCAGCAGCTTGAACAGCCTACCCCTCCACTTT.

Only a few counts were recorded for this clonotype. The chain is built from TRBV27 and TRBJ1-1; 7 bases fit TRBD1. Germline CDR1 MNHEY, CDR2 SMNVEV (reference sequence). This CDR3 region has 13 residues. V lost 9 bases and J lost 3; bases outside the gene matches: 7. The CDR3 sequence: CASSTGSYTEAFF. In nucleotides, the CDR3 is TGTGCCAGTTCGACAGGGTCGTACACTGAAGCTTTCTTT.

The chain joins TRBV19 to TRBJ2-1; 7 bases align to TRBD2. CDR1 is LNHDA, CDR2 SQIVND, per germline (reference sequence). This CDR3 has 16 residues. The V gene end was trimmed by 1 base and the J gene end by 3 bases; junction bases not matched to a gene: 6. The DNA for the CDR3 is TGTGCCAGTAGTATAGTGGGAGGGAGAAGCTACAATGAGCAGTTCTTC. It yields the protein CASSIVGGRSYNEQFF.

This sequence joins TRBV20-1 and TRBJ2-2, with a tentative D call TRBD2 (5 bases). Germline values: CDR1 DFQATT, CDR2 SNEGSKA (reference sequence). V dropped 0 bases and J dropped 7 bases, with 12 bases sitting between them. The CDR3 length is 14 residues. The CDR3 loop is CSARDERGYGELFF. Written as DNA, the CDR3 is TGCAGTGCTAGAGACGAGAGAGGGTACGGGGAGCTGTTTTTT.

The rearrangement joins TRBV28 to TRBJ2-7; 7 nucleotides line up with TRBD1. This CDR3 region has 17 residues. Per the germline V gene, CDR1 is MDHEN and CDR2 is SYDVKM. V lost 4 bases and J lost 6; bases outside the gene matches: 18. The CDR3 loop reads CASSYLGETGSLGEQYV. The CDR3 nucleotides are TGTGCCAGCAGTTACTTGGGGGAGACAGGGTCTTTGGGCGAGCAGTACGTC.

The J gene is TRBJ1-3, the V gene TRBV6-2 or TRBV6-3; 8 bases fit TRBD1. Germline-derived CDR1 and CDR2 are MNHEY and SVGEGT. This CDR3 has 17 amino acids. Germline trimming cut 6 bases from V and 3 bases from J; bases unmatched to any gene: 13. CDR3 region: CASRRDRGRRLGNTIYF. The CDR3 DNA reads TGTGCCAGCAGGCGAGACAGGGGACGTCGGCTTGGAAACACCATATATTTT.

This clonotype was seen a handful of times. The rearrangement joins TRBV7-2 to TRBJ2-7; D possibly corresponds to TRBD1 (5 bases). Germline V gene sequence: CDR1 SGHTA, CDR2 FQGNSA. V lost 5 bases to trimming and J lost 9 bases, with 23 bases between them. The CDR3 spans 15 residues. As DNA, the CDR3 is TGTGCCAGCAGCGCTTATACAGGACGGGTACAGAGGCAGTACTTC. Its translation is CASSAYTGRVQRQYF.

The table lists this clonotype with a few counts. This chain joins TRBV12-3 or TRBV12-4 and TRBJ1-2; perhaps TRBD1 as D (5 bases). V gave up 6 bases and J gave up 8 bases, with 16 bases separating them. The CDR3 contains 13 residues. The CDR3 DNA is TGTGCCAGCAGGATTGGGGGGGTCGAAGGCTACACCTTC. This codes for CASRIGGVEGYTF.

The chain joins TRBV20-1 to TRBJ2-1, with a tentative D call TRBD2 (5 bases). CDR1 DFQATT and CDR2 SNEGSKA come from the germline V gene (reference sequence). This CDR3 spans 16 amino acids. V lost 0 bases, J lost 10 bases, and 22 bases lay in between. The CDR3 here is CSARDWLRREASEQFF. CDR3 sequence (DNA): TGCAGTGCTAGAGATTGGCTACGTAGGGAAGCTAGCGAGCAGTTCTTC.

This clonotype was seen a few times. This chain joins TRBV4-1 and TRBJ2-5; 11 bases align to TRBD1. The length of the CDR3 is 16 residues. The junction had 6 bases not matched to a gene; V was cut back by 2 bases and J by 4 bases. Germline values: CDR1 MGHRA, CDR2 YSYEKL. The CDR3 sequence: CASSQPGQGVAETQYF. The CDR3 region has the DNA TGCGCCAGCAGCCAACCGGGACAGGGGGTTGCAGAGACCCAGTACTTC.

Many counts were recorded for this clonotype. The rearrangement uses TRBV24-1 and TRBJ2-7; no reliable D call. CDR1 is KGHDR, CDR2 SFDVKD, per germline. With 2 bases removed from V and 4 bases from J, the gap between germline ends came to 5 bases. The CDR3 contains 12 residues. The CDR3 sequence is CATSDWAYEQYV. The CDR3 DNA reads TGTGCCACCAGTGATTGGGCTTACGAGCAGTACGTC.

This rearrangement joins TRBV5-6 to TRBJ2-3; D may correspond to TRBD1 or TRBD2 (6 bases each). This CDR3 region has 15 residues. The germline gives CDR1 SGHDT, CDR2 YYEEEE. V lost 0 bases, J lost 6 bases, and 14 bases lay in between. The CDR3 spells CASSLGWGAVDTQYF. CDR3 DNA sequence: TGTGCCAGCAGCTTGGGGTGGGGGGCCGTCGATACGCAGTATTTT.